Listed here are 28 T cell receptor beta chains from one sample, sequenced in a study of blood T cells in healthy people across ages (dated by TCRdb to about 2015). Libraries came from 5' RACE. Sequenced using an Illumina HiSeq 2500. A second roughly 6 to 12 cycle PCR used a sample-barcoded 5' primer and a J-beta primer mix. TCRdb took the public reads, trimmed them with fastp at Q25, ran MiXCR for clone calling and kept in-frame beta chains. All rows with the same CDR3 protein become a single entry with the most common DNA and genes. The sample data list more than 650,000 distinct CDR3 sequences, and about a fifth of these were observed just once. The ten largest clones take up around 22% of the sample. Input material: blood. The receptors originated from a man in his sixties or seventies in good health.

This chain joins TRBV20-1 and TRBJ2-5; no firm D call. The CDR3 loop spans 13 amino acids. Germline V lookup: CDR1 DFQATT, CDR2 SNEGSKA (reference sequence). V was trimmed by 6 bases and J by 2 bases, leaving 13 bases between them. CDR3 DNA sequence: TGCAGTGCCGCGAGGCTGACTCAAGAGACCCAGTACTTC. Translated: CSAARLTQETQYF.

The V gene is TRBV20-1, the J gene TRBJ2-1; the D gene is possibly TRBD2 (6 bases). CDR1 and CDR2 (germline): DFQATT, SNEGSKA (reference sequence). The CDR3 runs to 13 residues. The germline V and J ends were trimmed by 4 bases and 8 bases, with 15 bases remaining between them. CDR3 in DNA: TGCAGTGCTAAAGTGGCAGGGAGGTATGAGCAGTTCTTC. It specifies CSAKVAGRYEQFF.

The chain uses TRBV3-1 and TRBJ1-4; D gene unclear. The CDR3 runs to 17 residues. V was cut by 3 bases and J by 8 bases, with 22 bases left in between. The germline V gene encodes CDR1 LGHDT and CDR2 YNNKEL (reference sequence). CDR3 in amino acids: CASSHPRGEAPGEKLFF. The CDR3 DNA sequence: TGTGCCAGCAGCCACCCACGTGGAGAGGCGCCTGGCGAAAAACTGTTTTTT.

The chain uses TRBV7-6 and TRBJ2-3; 11 nucleotides align to TRBD2. Trimming removed 1 base from V and 1 base from J; junction bases left unmatched: 10. Germline lookup yields CDR1 SGHVS and CDR2 FNYEAQ. The CDR3 is 19 amino acids. The CDR3 protein is CASSLGVGGTSGGTDTQYF. The CDR3 DNA reads TGTGCCAGCAGCTTAGGAGTCGGGGGGACTAGCGGAGGCACAGATACGCAGTATTTT.

This clonotype has a handful of counts. The rearrangement uses TRBV5-1 and TRBJ1-4; D perhaps matches TRBD1 (5 bases). The germline CDR1 and CDR2 sequences are SGHRS and YFSETQ. V shed 0 bases and J shed 5 bases, with 11 bases lying between them. This CDR3 has 15 residues. DNA of the CDR3: TGCGCCAGCAGCTTGGGTGGGGGTTCCAATGAAAAACTGTTTTTT. Translation: CASSLGGGSNEKLFF.

This clonotype has a handful of counts. The rearrangement uses TRBV12-3 or TRBV12-4 and TRBJ2-7; 7 bases are shared with TRBD2. This CDR3 is built from 14 residues. J was trimmed by 4 bases and V by 3 bases; bases with no gene match: 6. CDR3: CASSFGGLGYEQYV. The CDR3, as DNA: TGTGCCAGCAGTTTCGGGGGGTTGGGGTACGAGCAGTACGTC.

A note on this clonotype: The junction departs from germline at one end; a sequencing error may be responsible. The rearrangement uses TRBV19 and TRBJ1-1; no reliable D call. Germline CDR1 and CDR2: LNHDA and SQIVND (reference sequence). CDR3 length equals 14 residues. This chain's CDR3 is CASSMGWANAEAFF. The CDR3 DNA sequence: TGTGCCAGTAGTATGGGCTGGGCGAACGCTGAAGCTTTCTTT.

The chain links TRBV15 to TRBJ1-5; 8 nucleotides agree with TRBD1. Trimming cost V 3 bases and J 3 bases; bases outside gene matches: 4. The germline V gene has CDR1 LNHNV and CDR2 YYDKDF (reference sequence). This CDR3 is 15 amino acids long. The DNA for the CDR3 is TGTGCCACCAGCAGGACAGGGGCCTTCAATCAGCCCCAGCATTTT. Protein product: CATSRTGAFNQPQHF.

This clonotype was seen just once. Germline is not matched at one junction end, which may reflect a read error. The chain couples TRBV28 to TRBJ2-7, with a weak D call TRBD2 (6 bases). The CDR3 is 14 residues long. Looked up from germline, CDR1 is MDHEN and CDR2 is SYDVKM. CDR3 protein: CAGRDSTRLYEQYF. CDR3 nucleotide sequence: TGTGCCGGCAGGGACTCTACGCGCCTCTACGAGCAGTACTTC.

This clonotype turned up a few times. The CDR3 loop is CASSGQGALNQPQHF. The CDR3 nucleotides are TGTGCCAGCAGTGGACAGGGGGCGCTGAATCAGCCCCAGCATTTT. This chain uses TRBV12-3 or TRBV12-4 with TRBJ1-5, with 11 positions matching TRBD1. The V and J ends lost 5 bases and 4 bases, in that order; junction bases with no gene match: 4. The CDR3 consists of 15 residues.

The rearrangement joins TRBV20-1 to TRBJ2-1; D uncertain. V was trimmed by 3 bases and J by 7 bases, leaving 22 bases between them. In germline, CDR1 is DFQATT, CDR2 SNEGSKA (reference sequence). The CDR3 is 16 amino acids. CDR3 DNA: TGCAGTGCTAGGGCCCGACTCGACACCAACACTAATGAGCAGTTCTTC. This gives the protein CSARARLDTNTNEQFF.

This clonotype was detected a few times. This sequence joins TRBV7-3 and TRBJ2-3; D might be TRBD2 (6 bases). This CDR3 comprises 15 residues. Germline CDR1 is SGHTA and CDR2 is FQGTGA. Trimming stripped 1 base from V and 6 bases from J, with 14 bases between. CDR3 nucleotides: TGTGCCAGCAGCTTAATGGCGGGATTGTTGGATACGCAGTATTTT. This sequence encodes CASSLMAGLLDTQYF.

This rearrangement joins TRBV7-9 to TRBJ1-6; the D is unclear. The germline V gene encodes CDR1 SEHNR and CDR2 FQNEAQ (reference sequence). The CDR3 has 15 residues. The V end was cut by 1 base, the J end by 2 bases, with 6 bases between. The CDR3: CASSLGAAYNSPLHF. The CDR3 nucleotides read TGTGCCAGCAGCTTAGGGGCAGCCTATAATTCACCCCTCCACTTT.

This clonotype was recorded many times. The rearrangement joins TRBV6-5 to TRBJ1-2; no clear D gene. The CDR3 sequence is 15 residues long. The V end lost 6 bases, the J end lost 0 bases, and 14 bases lay between the germline ends. The germline V gene encodes CDR1 MNHEY and CDR2 SVGAGI. Written as DNA, the CDR3 is TGTGCCAGCAGCGCCAATGTCGCAACTAACTATGGCTACACCTTC. It translates to CASSANVATNYGYTF.

This rearrangement joins TRBV11-3 to TRBJ2-1, with D maybe TRBD1 (6 bases). The germline gives CDR1 SGHNT, CDR2 YENEEA. This CDR3 contains 15 residues. Trimming took 3 bases from V and 8 from J, leaving 17 bases between them. CDR3 sequence: CASSLRWGLVDEQFF. CDR3 coding DNA: TGTGCCAGCAGCTTGAGATGGGGGCTTGTTGATGAGCAGTTCTTC.

This clonotype was found a few times. This chain joins TRBV29-1 and TRBJ2-5; either TRBD1 or TRBD2 may supply D (5 bases each). TRBJ2-7 explains the end of the DNA better; the J call may be wrong. Germline V CDR1 and CDR2: SQVTM, ANQGSEA. The CDR3 consists of 13 residues. The CDR3 loop reads CSVEYEGPHEQYF. CDR3 in DNA: TGCAGCGTTGAGTACGAGGGACCCCACGAGCAGTACTTC.

CDR3 residues: CASSLGTGTIYEQYF. The CDR3 DNA reads as TGCGCCAGCAGCCTCGGGACAGGGACGATCTACGAGCAGTACTTC. The chain has TRBV5-1 and TRBJ2-7; 9 bases are shared with TRBD1. V lost 4 bases to trimming and J lost 3 bases; unmatched junction nucleotides: 8. Germline values: CDR1 SGHRS, CDR2 YFSETQ. This CDR3 is built from 15 residues.

The J gene is TRBJ2-4, the V gene TRBV15; D remains ambiguous. With 8 bases removed from V and 0 bases from J, the gap between germline ends came to 8 bases. Germline lookup yields CDR1 LNHNV and CDR2 YYDKDF (reference sequence). CDR3 length: 13 amino acids. The CDR3 loop reads CATSVLAKNIQYF. DNA for the CDR3: TGTGCCACCTCGGTTCTAGCCAAAAACATTCAGTACTTC.

The chain combines TRBV18 with TRBJ2-4, with a weak D call TRBD2 (5 bases). Trimming stripped 3 bases from V and 7 bases from J, with 13 bases between. Per the germline V gene, CDR1 is KGHSH and CDR2 is LQKENI. There are 14 residues in the CDR3. The CDR3: CASSPPSGNNIQYF. The CDR3 DNA follows: TGTGCCAGCTCACCCCCATCGGGAAACAACATTCAGTACTTC.

V and J are TRBV6-2 or TRBV6-3 and TRBJ1-1; weak D call: TRBD1 (5 bases). Germline CDR1 MNHEY, CDR2 SVGEGT. The V and J ends lost 8 bases and 0 bases respectively, with 10 bases between them. This CDR3 region has 13 residues. The CDR3 spells CASLDTLNTEAFF. The CDR3 DNA sequence: TGTGCCAGCTTGGACACCCTGAACACTGAAGCTTTCTTT.

This clonotype has a handful of counts. The chain links TRBV11-2 to TRBJ2-2; D is unclear. Germline CDR1 reads SGHAT; CDR2 reads FQNNGV. This CDR3 region has 14 residues. Trimming took 8 bases from V and 0 from J, leaving 10 bases between them. The CDR3 nucleotides are TGTGCCAGCGGGGTCACGACGAACACCGGGGAGCTGTTTTTT. Translation: CASGVTTNTGELFF.

There are a few counts of this clonotype. The gene calls are TRBV9 and TRBJ2-5; 8 nucleotides match TRBD1. With V trimmed by 4 bases and J by 6 bases, 8 bases remained unmatched. This CDR3 is built from 14 residues. Germline V gene data show CDR1 as SGDLS and CDR2 as YYNGEE. DNA of the CDR3: TGTGCCAGCAGCATGGACAGGGCCCCACAGACCCAGTACTTC. This codes for CASSMDRAPQTQYF. Filled out from reference TRBV9 and TRBJ2-5, the complete variable domain reads DSGVTQTPKHLITATGQRVTLRCSPRSGDLSVYWYQQSLDQGLQFLIQYYNGEERAKGNILERFSAQQFPDLHSELNLSSLELGDSALYFCASSMDRAPQTQYFGPGTRLLVL.

In its sample, this clonotype was seen a few times. One end of the junction fails to match germline, which may point to a read error. The rearrangement links TRBV7-2 to TRBJ2-2; D gene uncertain. CDR3 length: 11 residues. Germline CDR1 SGHTA, CDR2 FQGNSA. CDR3 in amino acids: CASTLHGELFF. In nucleotides, the CDR3 is TGTGCCAGCACCTTACACGGGGAGCTGTTTTTT.

This clonotype has a handful of counts. The chain uses TRBV18 and TRBJ2-1; TRBD1 matches at 8 bases. The CDR3 has 16 amino acids. Looked up from germline, CDR1 is KGHSH and CDR2 is LQKENI. Trimming at V came to 3 bases and at J to 9 bases, leaving 13 bases not matched to a gene. The CDR3 region has the DNA TGTGCCAGCTCACCCCCAAGGATACAGGGGGGAACTGAGCAGTTCTTC. This sequence encodes CASSPPRIQGGTEQFF.

This clonotype has just a few counts. V and J are TRBV12-3 or TRBV12-4 and TRBJ2-1; no reliable D call. The CDR3 totals 11 residues. V shed 6 bases and J shed 8 bases, with 8 bases lying between them. CDR3 sequence reads: CASRLDYEQFF. CDR3 DNA sequence: TGTGCCAGCAGGTTGGATTATGAGCAGTTCTTC.

This clonotype was observed a handful of times. The chain links TRBV5-1 to TRBJ1-5; 9 bases fit TRBD1. The germline gives CDR1 SGHRS, CDR2 YFSETQ. V lost 5 bases to trimming and J lost 5 bases; unmatched junction nucleotides: 2. This CDR3 has 13 amino acids. Here the CDR3 reads CASRQGADQPQHF. The CDR3 DNA reads as TGCGCCAGCAGACAGGGGGCGGATCAGCCCCAGCATTTT.

The CDR3 region is CASSLGRERRNGYTF. Written as DNA, the CDR3 is TGTGCCAGCAGCTTAGGGAGGGAAAGGAGGAATGGCTACACCTTC. J is TRBJ1-2 and V is TRBV7-8, with no clear D. This CDR3 region has 15 residues. Trimming removed 1 base at V and 6 bases at J, with 15 bases between. CDR1 is SGHVS and CDR2 is FQNEAQ in the germline V gene.

The V call is TRBV6-5, the J call TRBJ2-5; 8 bases map to TRBD2. Germline V gene data show CDR1 as MNHEY and CDR2 as SVGAGI. V was pared by 6 bases and J by 6 bases, with 9 bases of the junction left unmatched. This CDR3 spans 14 amino acids. The CDR3 DNA reads as TGTGCCAGCAGACAGAAAGCGGGAGTACAGACCCAGTACTTC. Translation gives CASRQKAGVQTQYF.